One sample yielded the 26 T cell receptor beta chains listed below, sequenced in a study of blood T cell repertoires in COVID-19. Assay used: immunoSEQ multiplex PCR; TCRdb lists only in-frame clones, some missing. This repertoire shows around 160,000 clones, around 83% found once; its top ten account for almost 1%. Material: peripheral blood. These receptors came from a man aged 18 to 30 with acute or convalescent COVID-19.

The V call is TRBV12-5, the J call TRBJ2-7; tentative D call: TRBD2 (5 bases). The CDR3 runs 13 residues. Germline V gene lookup returns CDR1 LGHNT and CDR2 FRNRAP. V lost 3 bases and J lost 2, with 8 bases in between. CDR3 in amino acids: CASGLTGAYEQYF. CDR3 DNA: TGTGCTAGTGGTTTAACCGGGGCCTACGAGCAGTACTTC.

V is TRBV19 and J is TRBJ2-3; no clear D. The CDR3 is 13 amino acids. V was shortened by 6 bases and J by 0 bases, with 7 bases between the two germline ends. In germline, CDR1 is LNHDA, CDR2 SQIVND (reference sequence). The CDR3, as DNA: TGTGCCAGTAGGACACAGAGCACAGATACGCAGTATTTT. As protein: CASRTQSTDTQYF. Full variable domain (remainder filled in from reference TRBV19 and TRBJ2-3): DGGITQSPKYLFRKEGQNVTLSCEQNLNHDAMYWYRQDPGQGLRLIYYSQIVNDFQKGDIAEGYSVSREKKESFPLTVTSAQKNPTAFYLCASRTQSTDTQYFGPGTRLTVL.

The gene calls are TRBV30 and TRBJ1-3; TRBD1 agrees at 9 bases. The CDR3 is made up of 17 amino acids. Germline V CDR1 and CDR2: GTSNPN, SVGIG (reference sequence). The junction had 6 bases not matched to a gene; V was cut back by 0 bases and J by 0 bases. In nucleotides, the CDR3 is TGTGCCTGGAGTGTCCCGGACAGGGGCGGCTCTGGAAACACCATATATTTT. Encoded protein: CAWSVPDRGGSGNTIYF.

The chain joins TRBV7-9 to TRBJ2-7; 10 bases agree with TRBD1. This CDR3 has 14 residues. The trim removed 5 bases at V and 5 bases at J, leaving 6 bases unmatched. CDR1 and CDR2 (germline): SEHNR, FQNEAQ (reference sequence). The CDR3 sequence is CASSPGTGVHEQYV. For the CDR3, the DNA is TGTGCCAGCAGCCCAGGGACAGGGGTCCACGAGCAGTACGTC.

The rearrangement joins TRBV5-1 to TRBJ2-5; 8 bases map to TRBD2. The V and J ends lost 3 bases and 5 bases, in that order; junction bases with no gene match: 9. There are 15 residues in the CDR3. The V gene's germline CDR1 is SGHRS and CDR2 YFSETQ. The CDR3 is CASSSSSGVMETQYF. DNA for the CDR3: TGCGCCAGCAGCTCCAGTAGCGGGGTGATGGAGACCCAGTACTTC.

This clone turned up a few times. The V gene is TRBV10-2, the J gene TRBJ1-2; 9 bases map to TRBD1. The CDR3 is 15 amino acids. J gave up 3 bases and V 3 bases, and 5 bases lay outside the gene matches. CDR1 and CDR2 from the germline V gene are WSHSY and SAAADI. The CDR3 coding sequence is TGCGCCAGCAGTGAACGGGACAGGGTATACTATGGCTACACCTTC. Translating gives CASSERDRVYYGYTF.

V gene TRBV7-9 combines with J gene TRBJ1-1, with D perhaps TRBD1 (5 bases). The V gene's germline CDR1 is SEHNR and CDR2 FQNEAQ (reference sequence). The length of the CDR3 is 12 residues. Deletions cut 5 bases from V and 10 bases from J, with 14 bases between. CDR3: CASSPGGIGAFF. The CDR3 DNA follows: TGTGCCAGCAGCCCCGGGGGGATAGGAGCTTTCTTT.

This clone was picked up a small number of times. The chain employs TRBV20-1 and TRBJ1-2; D might be TRBD1 (5 bases). Trimming took 4 bases from V and 8 from J, leaving 11 bases between them. The CDR3 has 11 amino acids. Germline V gene lookup returns CDR1 DFQATT and CDR2 SNEGSKA (reference sequence). CDR3 region: CSAKLGVGYTF. CDR3 sequence (DNA): TGCAGTGCTAAGCTAGGGGTCGGCTACACCTTC.

The chain has TRBV5-1 and TRBJ2-5; TRBD1 aligns across 7 bases. V lost 0 bases to trimming and J lost 2 bases; unmatched junction nucleotides: 4. Germline CDR1 and CDR2: SGHRS and YFSETQ. The CDR3 has 15 amino acids. CDR3 sequence reads: CASSLAPGQQETQYF. The CDR3 DNA reads as TGCGCCAGCAGCTTGGCCCCGGGACAGCAAGAGACCCAGTACTTC.

In its sample, this clone was seen a few times. This sequence joins TRBV7-2 and TRBJ2-1; 10 nucleotides align to TRBD2. The germline gives CDR1 SGHTA, CDR2 FQGNSA. The CDR3 has 17 residues. J was trimmed by 0 bases and V by 5 bases; bases with no gene match: 7. The CDR3: CASSESSGGYSYNEQFF. As DNA, the CDR3 is TGTGCCAGCAGCGAGTCTAGCGGGGGATACTCCTACAATGAGCAGTTCTTC.

This chain uses TRBV11-2 with TRBJ2-3; TRBD1 is a possible D gene (5 bases). The germline V and J ends were trimmed by 5 bases and 5 bases, with 17 bases remaining between them. CDR1 is SGHAT and CDR2 is FQNNGV in the germline V gene. The CDR3 sequence is 15 residues long. CDR3 nucleotide sequence: TGTGCCAGCAGCCTCGCCCCGGCCACAGGAGATACGCAGTATTTT. Its protein is CASSLAPATGDTQYF.

The rearrangement links TRBV7-6 to TRBJ1-1; 7 nucleotides match TRBD1. The CDR3 is 14 residues long. Germline lookup yields CDR1 SGHVS and CDR2 FNYEAQ. V trimming: 5 bases; J trimming: 3 bases; junction bases outside the gene matches: 6. The CDR3 is CASSVHDRDTEAFF. For the CDR3, the DNA is TGTGCCAGCAGCGTGCACGACAGGGACACTGAAGCTTTCTTT. Drawing the rest from reference TRBV7-6 and TRBJ1-1, the complete variable domain is GAGVSQSPRYKVTKRGQDVALRCDPISGHVSLYWYRQALGQGPEFLTYFNYEAQQDKSGLPNDRFSAERPEGSISTLTIQRTEQRDSAMYRCASSVHDRDTEAFFGQGTRLTVV.

The chain uses TRBV28 and TRBJ2-7, with a weak D call TRBD1 (6 bases). This CDR3 spans 14 amino acids. Trimming left V 5 bases short and J 2 bases short, with 13 bases between. From germline, CDR1 is MDHEN and CDR2 SYDVKM. CDR3 DNA: TGTGCCAGCAGTACGACAGGACCTACCTACGAGCAGTACTTC. Translating gives CASSTTGPTYEQYF.

This chain links TRBV30 with TRBJ2-5; D is undetermined. Germline loops: CDR1 GTSNPN, CDR2 SVGIG (reference sequence). The CDR3 has 13 residues. V was cut by 1 base and J by 1 base, with 7 bases left in between. The CDR3 sequence: CAWSGISQETQYF. CDR3 coding DNA: TGTGCCTGGAGTGGTATTTCCCAAGAGACCCAGTACTTC.

This clone was recorded once. The genes are TRBV6-6 and TRBJ1-2; D perhaps matches TRBD1 (6 bases). V was clipped by 5 bases and J by 5 bases, with 12 bases between them. Germline CDR1 reads MNHNY; CDR2 reads SVGAGI (reference sequence). The CDR3 extends over 13 amino acids. CDR3 nucleotide sequence: TGTGCCAGCAGTGATACAGGGATTTATGGCTACACCTTC. Protein: CASSDTGIYGYTF.

The chain combines TRBV5-1 with TRBJ2-5; the match to TRBD2 covers 9 bases. Germline V gene lookup returns CDR1 SGHRS and CDR2 YFSETQ. Trimming took 3 bases from V and 3 from J; bases not matched to a gene: 21. The CDR3 consists of 20 residues. CDR3 nucleotide sequence: TGCGCCAGCAGCTCCCTGCCTTCCGTGAGCGGGGGGCGTCTGGAAGAGACCCAGTACTTC. Translated: CASSSLPSVSGGRLEETQYF.

This chain uses TRBV6-5 with TRBJ2-1; 9 bases fit TRBD1. With V trimmed by 2 bases and J by 8 bases, 7 bases remained unmatched. CDR1 and CDR2 (germline): MNHEY, SVGAGI. The CDR3 loop spans 15 amino acids. The CDR3 coding sequence is TGTGCCAGCAGTTACGGGACAGGGATTAGGGATGAGCAGTTCTTC. It codes for CASSYGTGIRDEQFF.

The chain combines TRBV7-6 with TRBJ1-1; D unresolved. The CDR3 consists of 16 residues. Trimming left V 2 bases short and J 3 bases short, with 16 bases between. The germline V gene has CDR1 SGHVS and CDR2 FNYEAQ. Written as DNA, the CDR3 is TGTGCCAGCAGCTTATCGGGGAGGGCGAGGGACACTGAAGCTTTCTTT. Its translation: CASSLSGRARDTEAFF. The full variable domain, rest sourced from reference TRBV7-6 and TRBJ1-1, is GAGVSQSPRYKVTKRGQDVALRCDPISGHVSLYWYRQALGQGPEFLTYFNYEAQQDKSGLPNDRFSAERPEGSISTLTIQRTEQRDSAMYRCASSLSGRARDTEAFFGQGTRLTVV.

The CDR3 here is CASRLSDRGGSPLHF. DNA of the CDR3: TGTGCCAGCAGGCTATCGGACAGGGGTGGATCACCCCTCCACTTT. This chain links TRBV27 with TRBJ1-6; TRBD1 agrees at 9 bases. The V and J ends lost 6 bases and 10 bases, in that order; junction bases with no gene match: 10. Germline V gives CDR1 MNHEY, CDR2 SMNVEV (reference sequence). The CDR3 has 15 residues.

The chain couples TRBV5-5 to TRBJ2-7, with a tentative D call TRBD2 (5 bases). The CDR3 length is 13 residues. Germline V gene data show CDR1 as SGHKS and CDR2 as YYEKEE (reference sequence). The germline V and J ends were trimmed by 2 bases and 9 bases, with 15 bases remaining between them. CDR3 sequence reads: CASSFGPFEGQYV. In DNA form, the CDR3 reads TGTGCCAGCAGCTTCGGGCCCTTTGAGGGGCAGTACGTC.

The V gene is TRBV7-9, the J gene TRBJ2-7; possible D gene TRBD2, 6 bases. The germline V and J ends were trimmed by 7 bases and 1 base, with 11 bases remaining between them. This CDR3 comprises 13 residues. Germline lookup yields CDR1 SEHNR and CDR2 FQNEAQ (reference sequence). In nucleotides, the CDR3 is TGTGCCAGCATGGGGGACTTTTCCTACGAGCAGTACTTC. It encodes CASMGDFSYEQYF.

The chain employs TRBV5-1 and TRBJ2-5; 11 bases agree with TRBD2. This CDR3 contains 15 residues. Trimming took 3 bases from V and 4 from J; bases not matched to a gene: 5. Germline V gene lookup returns CDR1 SGHRS and CDR2 YFSETQ. The CDR3 coding sequence is TGCGCCAGCAGCTCCGCCGGGACTAGCGGAGAGACCCAGTACTTC. This codes for CASSSAGTSGETQYF.

The V gene is TRBV7-8, the J gene TRBJ1-2; possibly TRBD1 for D (5 bases). The V end was cut by 2 bases, the J end by 2 bases, with 15 bases between. Germline V gives CDR1 SGHVS, CDR2 FQNEAQ. CDR3 length: 16 residues. CDR3 nucleotide sequence: TGTGCCAGCAGCTTAAGACCCGGGACTCAGAACTATGGCTACACCTTC. Translated, it gives CASSLRPGTQNYGYTF. Drawing the rest from reference TRBV7-8 and TRBJ1-2, the complete variable domain is GAGVSQSPRYKVAKRGQDVALRCDPISGHVSLFWYQQALGQGPEFLTYFQNEAQLDKSGLPSDRFFAERPEGSVSTLKIQRTQQEDSAVYLCASSLRPGTQNYGYTFGSGTRLTVV.

The chain recombines TRBV7-9 with TRBJ1-4, with 7 nucleotides matching TRBD1. Germline CDR1 reads SEHNR; CDR2 reads FQNEAQ (reference sequence). Unmatched junction bases numbered 3, after V lost 3 bases and J lost 5 bases. The CDR3 consists of 14 residues. The CDR3 sequence: CASSLGRGNEKLFF. DNA of the CDR3: TGTGCCAGCAGCTTGGGCAGGGGGAATGAAAAACTGTTTTTT. Complete variable domain (other parts from reference TRBV7-9 and TRBJ1-4): DTGVSQNPRHKITKRGQNVTFRCDPISEHNRLYWYRQTLGQGPEFLTYFQNEAQLEKSRLLSDRFSAERPKGSFSTLEIQRTEQGDSAMYLCASSLGRGNEKLFFGSGTQLSVL.

J is TRBJ1-3 and V is TRBV25-1; 7 nucleotides line up with TRBD1. CDR3 length: 14 residues. Looked up from germline, CDR1 is MGHDK and CDR2 is SYGVNS. The J segment lost 4 bases and the V segment lost 6 bases, leaving 6 bases of the junction unmatched. The CDR3 nucleotides are TGTGCCAGCAGGGAGGGGGCGCTGGGAAACACCATATATTTT. Translated: CASREGALGNTIYF.

The chain has TRBV6-5 and TRBJ2-1, with D unclear. Germline lookup yields CDR1 MNHEY and CDR2 SVGAGI. The CDR3 is 11 amino acids. Trimming removed 2 bases at V and 8 bases at J, with 4 bases between. CDR3 residues: CASSYIDEQFF. The CDR3 DNA sequence: TGTGCCAGCAGTTACATCGATGAGCAGTTCTTC.